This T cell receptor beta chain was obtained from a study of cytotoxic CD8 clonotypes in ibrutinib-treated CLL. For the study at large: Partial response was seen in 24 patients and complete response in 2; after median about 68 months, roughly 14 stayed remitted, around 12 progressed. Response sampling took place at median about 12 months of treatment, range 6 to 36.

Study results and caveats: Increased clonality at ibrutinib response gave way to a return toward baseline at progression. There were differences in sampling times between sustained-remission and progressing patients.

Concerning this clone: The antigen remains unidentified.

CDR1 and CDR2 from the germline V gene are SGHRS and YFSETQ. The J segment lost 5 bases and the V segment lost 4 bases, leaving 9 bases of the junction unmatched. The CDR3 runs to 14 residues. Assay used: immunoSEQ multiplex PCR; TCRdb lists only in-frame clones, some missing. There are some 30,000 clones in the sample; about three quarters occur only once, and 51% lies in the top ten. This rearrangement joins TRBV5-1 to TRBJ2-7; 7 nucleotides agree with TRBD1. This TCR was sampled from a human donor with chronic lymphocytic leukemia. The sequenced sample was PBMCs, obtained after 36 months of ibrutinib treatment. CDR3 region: CASSLMGQLDEQYF. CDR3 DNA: TGCGCCAGCAGCCTCATGGGACAGTTGGACGAGCAGTACTTC.